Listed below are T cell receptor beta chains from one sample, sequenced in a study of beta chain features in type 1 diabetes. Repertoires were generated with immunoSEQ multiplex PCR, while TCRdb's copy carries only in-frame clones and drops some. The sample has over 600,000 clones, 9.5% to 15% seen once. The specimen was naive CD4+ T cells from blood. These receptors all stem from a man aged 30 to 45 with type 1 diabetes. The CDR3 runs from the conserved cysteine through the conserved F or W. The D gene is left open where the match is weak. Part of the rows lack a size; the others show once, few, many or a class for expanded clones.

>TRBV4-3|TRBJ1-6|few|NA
TGCGCCAGCAGCCAAGACGGCAGGGGTGATTCACCCCTCCACTTT
CASSQDGRGDSPLHF
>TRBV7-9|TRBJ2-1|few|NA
TGTGCCAGCAGCTTACATCCGGGTACTAATGAGCAGTTCTTC
CASSLHPGTNEQFF
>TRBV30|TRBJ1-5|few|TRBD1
TGTGCCTGGAGTGGGGAAGCGTGGGCAGGGGGCAGTCAGCCCCAGCATTTT
CAWSGEAWAGGSQPQHF
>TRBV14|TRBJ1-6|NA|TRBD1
TGTGCCAGCAGCGGGACAGGGGGCTCACCCCTCCACTTT
CASSGTGGSPLHF
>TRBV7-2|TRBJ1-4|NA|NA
TGTGCCAGCAGCTTACAGGAAAAACTGTTTTTT
CASSLQEKLFF
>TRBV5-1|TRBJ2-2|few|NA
TGCGCCAGCAGCTTACGAGGGATTGGGCCCGGGGAGCTGTTTTTT
CASSLRGIGPGELFF
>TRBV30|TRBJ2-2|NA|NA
TGTGCCTGGAGATCTGTTACCGGGGAGCTGTTTTTT
CAWRSVTGELFF
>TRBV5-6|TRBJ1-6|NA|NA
TGTGCCAGCAGATGGGGGGGCAGAAAGTATTCACCCCTCCACTTT
CASRWGGRKYSPLHF
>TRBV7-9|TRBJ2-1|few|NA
TGTGCCAGCAGCCAAATATCCACGGGGGAGCAGTTCTTC
CASSQISTGEQFF
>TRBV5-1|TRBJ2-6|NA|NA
TGCGCCAGCAGCGCGACAACAGTATCTGGGGCCAACGTCCTGACTTTC
CASSATTVSGANVLTF
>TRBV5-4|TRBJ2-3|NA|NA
TGTGCCAGCAGCCCGCCGGCAGGGCCTAGGGATACGCAGTATTTT
CASSPPAGPRDTQYF
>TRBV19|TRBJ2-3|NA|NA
TGTGCCAGTAGTCCAAGTGAAGAGACTGGCACAGATACGCAGTATTTT
CASSPSEETGTDTQYF
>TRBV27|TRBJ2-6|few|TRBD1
TGTGCCAGCAGTTCCAGGGGGTCAAGTGGGGCCAACGTCCTGACTTTC
CASSSRGSSGANVLTF
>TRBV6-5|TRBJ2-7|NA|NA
TGTGCCAGCAGCCCCCGGGACGTGAGCTCCTACGAGCAGTACTTC
CASSPRDVSSYEQYF
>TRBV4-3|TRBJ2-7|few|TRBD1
TGCGCCAGCAGCCAAGCTCCGGGACAGGGGAACTACGAGCAGTACTTC
CASSQAPGQGNYEQYF
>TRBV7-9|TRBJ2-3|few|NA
TGTGCCAGCAGCTTAGGGTGGACGGGGGGCCTCCCCAGCACAGATACGCAGTATTTT
CASSLGWTGGLPSTDTQYF
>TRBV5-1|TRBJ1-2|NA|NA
TGCGCCAGCAGCTTGGGTCGCCAGGAGAGGAATGGCTACACCTTC
CASSLGRQERNGYTF
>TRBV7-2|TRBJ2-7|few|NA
TGTGCCAGCAGCCCTCAGAACTCCTACGAGCAGTACTTC
CASSPQNSYEQYF
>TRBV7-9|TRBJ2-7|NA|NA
TGTGCCAGCAGCCCTTCGGGCCCTGCTGGCGAGCAGTACTTC
CASSPSGPAGEQYF
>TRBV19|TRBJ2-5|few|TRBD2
TGTGCCTGTGGGGGGGGTCAAGAGACCCAGTACTTC
CACGGGQETQYF
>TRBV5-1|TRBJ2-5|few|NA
TGCGCCAGCAGCATAAGGGGGGCCGGAGAGACCCAGTACTTC
CASSIRGAGETQYF
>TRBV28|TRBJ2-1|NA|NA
TGTGCCAGCAGTTTAGGGACGGTCTCCTACAATGAGCAGTTCTTC
CASSLGTVSYNEQFF
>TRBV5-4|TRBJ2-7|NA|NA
TGTGCCAGCAGCTTGGGACCACAGGGCGGGGGCTACGAGCAGTACTTC
CASSLGPQGGGYEQYF
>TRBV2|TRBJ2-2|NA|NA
TGTGCCAGCAGTGAAATTCCGCATCCCGCCGGGGAGCTGTTTTTT
CASSEIPHPAGELFF
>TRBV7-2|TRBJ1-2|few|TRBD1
TGTGCCAGCAGCTACCCTGGCAGGGGGCTTGGCTACACCTTC
CASSYPGRGLGYTF
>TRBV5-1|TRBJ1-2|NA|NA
TGCGCAATAACGAGGATAGGTGTGGGCTATGGCTACACCTTC
CAITRIGVGYGYTF
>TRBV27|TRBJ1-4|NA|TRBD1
TGTGCCAGCAGTGACAGGGGGCCGGGCGGTGAAAAACTGTTTTTT
CASSDRGPGGEKLFF
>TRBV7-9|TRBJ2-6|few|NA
TGTGCCAGCAGCTTAGGCAGGGGTTCTGGGGCCAACGTCCTGACTTTC
CASSLGRGSGANVLTF
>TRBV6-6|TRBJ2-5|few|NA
TGTGCCAGCAGCCTAAGTGGACGGGGCCAAGAGACCCAGTACTTC
CASSLSGRGQETQYF
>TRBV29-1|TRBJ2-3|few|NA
TGCAGCGGTGGGGTCGGCACAGATACGCAGTATTTT
CSGGVGTDTQYF
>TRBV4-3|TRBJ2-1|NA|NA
TGCGCCAGCAGCCAACGAAGGGTTGGGAATGAGCAGTTCTTC
CASSQRRVGNEQFF
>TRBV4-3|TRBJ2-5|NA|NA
TGCGCCAGCAGCCAAGATAGCGGCAGGGGATCGGAGACCCAGTACTTC
CASSQDSGRGSETQYF
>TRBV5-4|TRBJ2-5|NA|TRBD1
TGTGCCAGCAGACAGGGGACAGAAGAGACCCAGTACTTC
CASRQGTEETQYF
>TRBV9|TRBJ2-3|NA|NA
TGTGCCAGCAGCGTCCAGCTGGATACGCAGTATTTT
CASSVQLDTQYF
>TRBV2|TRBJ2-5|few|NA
TGTGCCAGCAGTCTTCAAGAGACCCAGTACTTC
CASSLQETQYF
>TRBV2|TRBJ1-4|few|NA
TGTGCCAGCAGAGCGTCAACTAATGAAAAACTGTTTTTT
CASRASTNEKLFF
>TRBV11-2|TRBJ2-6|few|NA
TGTGCCAGCAGCTTATCGTACGGGGGCAACTCTGGGGCCAACGTCCTGACTTTC
CASSLSYGGNSGANVLTF
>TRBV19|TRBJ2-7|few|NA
TGTGCCAGTACAGCAGGGAGCAACGAGCAGTACTTC
CASTAGSNEQYF
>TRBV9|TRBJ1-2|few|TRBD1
TGTGCCAGCAGCCCCCCGGACAGGTTTAGCTATGGCTACACCTTC
CASSPPDRFSYGYTF
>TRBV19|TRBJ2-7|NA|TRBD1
TGTGCCAGTAGTATAGCCTATGACAGGGCCTACGAGCAGTACTTC
CASSIAYDRAYEQYF
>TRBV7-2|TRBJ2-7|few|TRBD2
TGTGCCAGCAGCTCGGGACTAGCGCGCTCCTACGAGCAGTACTTC
CASSSGLARSYEQYF
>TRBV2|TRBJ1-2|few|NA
TGTGCCAGCTTGGGGAGCTACACCTTC
CASLGSYTF